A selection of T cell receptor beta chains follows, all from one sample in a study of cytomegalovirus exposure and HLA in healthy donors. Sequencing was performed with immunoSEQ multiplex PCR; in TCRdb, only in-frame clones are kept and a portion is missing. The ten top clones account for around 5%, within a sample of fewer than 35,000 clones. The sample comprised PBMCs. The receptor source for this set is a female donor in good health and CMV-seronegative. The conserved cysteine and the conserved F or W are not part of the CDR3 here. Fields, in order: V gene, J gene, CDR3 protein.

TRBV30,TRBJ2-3,AWGDMPINTDTQY
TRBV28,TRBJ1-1,ATEQGLGAF
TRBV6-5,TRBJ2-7,ASSYLGQGPPYEQY
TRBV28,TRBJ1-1,ASSSDRVTEAF
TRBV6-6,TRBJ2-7,ASSSPTGTSYEQY
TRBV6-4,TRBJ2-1,ASSDGEQAAEQF
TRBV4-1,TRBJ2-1,ASSLGTGENEQF
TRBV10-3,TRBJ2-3,AIRDSRTDTQY
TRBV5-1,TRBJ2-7,ASSLRATGEQY
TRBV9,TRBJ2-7,ASSPGGSSYEQY
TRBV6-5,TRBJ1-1,ASSSQETYTEAF
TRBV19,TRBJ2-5,ASSTSGGKETQY
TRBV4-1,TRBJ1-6,ASSQSDSPSSYNSPLH
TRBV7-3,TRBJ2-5,ASSFGLAETQY
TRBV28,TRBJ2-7,ASSLWDKQY
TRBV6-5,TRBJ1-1,ASSSRVGLAF
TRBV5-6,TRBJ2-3,ASSLVQGGTDTQY
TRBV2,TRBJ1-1,ASNEGLRGRAF
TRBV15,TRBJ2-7,ATSRVRGGNSYEQY
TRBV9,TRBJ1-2,ASSTSGGRVPSNYGYT
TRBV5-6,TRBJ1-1,ASSSFGTSNTEAF
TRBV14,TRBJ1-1,ASSPTPSGITEAF
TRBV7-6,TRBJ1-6,ASSQGQQSSYNSPLH
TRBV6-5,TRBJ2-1,ASSYSVVYNEQF
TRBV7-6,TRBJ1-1,ASSTWTGEWTEAF
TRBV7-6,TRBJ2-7,ASSSRQGAYEQY
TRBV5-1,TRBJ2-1,ASSLPGLNNEQF
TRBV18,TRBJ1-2,ASSPEGDFGYT
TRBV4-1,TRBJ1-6,ASSLDSYNSPLH
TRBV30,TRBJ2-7,AWGTAYEQY
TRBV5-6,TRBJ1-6,ASSMGQTYNSPLH